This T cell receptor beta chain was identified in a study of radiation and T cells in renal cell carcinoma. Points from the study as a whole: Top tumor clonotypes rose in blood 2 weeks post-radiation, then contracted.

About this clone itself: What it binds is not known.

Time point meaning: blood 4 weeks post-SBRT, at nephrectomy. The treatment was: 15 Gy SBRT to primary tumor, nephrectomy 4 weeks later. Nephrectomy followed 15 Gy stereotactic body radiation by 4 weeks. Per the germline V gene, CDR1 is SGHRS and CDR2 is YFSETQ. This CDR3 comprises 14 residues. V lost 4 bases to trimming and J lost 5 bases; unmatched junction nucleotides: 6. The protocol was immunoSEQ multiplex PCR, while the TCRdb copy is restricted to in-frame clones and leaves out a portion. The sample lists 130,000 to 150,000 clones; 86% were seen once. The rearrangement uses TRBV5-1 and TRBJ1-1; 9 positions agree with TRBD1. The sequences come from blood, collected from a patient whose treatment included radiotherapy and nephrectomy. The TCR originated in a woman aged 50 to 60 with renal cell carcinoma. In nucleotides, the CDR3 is TGCGCCAGCAGCCTGACAGGGGGAAGGACTGAAGCTTTCTTT. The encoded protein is CASSLTGGRTEAFF.